A selection of T cell receptor beta chains follows, all from one sample in a study of early T cells in non-severe SARS-CoV-2 infection. TCRdb reanalysed the 5' RACE reads using MiXCR and keeps one entry per CDR3 protein. The sample has 110,000 or so distinct CDR3 sequences, 12% seen once; the top ten hold around 3.2%. Sequencing was performed on whole blood. The receptors come from an adult who was a healthcare worker with PCR-confirmed SARS-CoV-2 infection or an uninfected control (not recorded which). The CDR3 runs from the conserved cysteine through the conserved F or W. A D gene is named only where the DNA matches it firmly. Rows give clone size only sometimes, using once, few, many, or a class for an expanded clone.

d_call	v_call	clone_size	cdr3_length	j_call	cdr3_aa	cdr3_nt
TRBD1	TRBV27	many	15	TRBJ1-6	CASSPGQGAISPLHF	TGTGCCAGCAGTCCCGGACAGGGGGCGATTTCACCCCTCCACTTT
TRBD2	TRBV5-4	NA	14	TRBJ2-7	CASSRTSGAYEQYF	TGTGCCAGCAGCCGGACTAGCGGGGCCTACGAGCAGTACTTC
NA	TRBV11-2	many	15	TRBJ1-5	CASSPGLVGNQPQHF	TGTGCCAGCAGTCCGGGACTTGTGGGCAATCAGCCCCAGCATTTT
TRBD1	TRBV4-1	few	21	TRBJ2-4	CASSHRCGGRQGTCKRNIQYF	TGCGCCAGCAGCCATCGTTGTGGGGGCCGACAGGGTACGTGTAAGAGAAACATTCAGTACTTC
NA	TRBV29-1	many	15	TRBJ2-1	CSVPLGSSSYNEQFF	TGCAGCGTTCCCCTGGGGTCCAGCTCCTACAATGAGCAGTTCTTC
NA	TRBV6-5	few	12	TRBJ1-2	CATYRGLLGYTF	TGTGCCACCTATAGAGGCCTTTTAGGCTACACCTTC
NA	TRBV19	many	12	TRBJ1-5	CASGDTYQPQHF	TGTGCCAGTGGGGACACCTATCAGCCCCAGCATTTT
TRBD2	TRBV11-2	few	15	TRBJ2-7	CASSFSGSKQGEQYF	TGTGCCAGCAGCTTTAGCGGGAGCAAGCAGGGAGAGCAGTACTTC
NA	TRBV7-8	NA	14	TRBJ1-4	CASSLSGLREKLFF	TGTGCCAGCAGCTTATCCGGTCTTCGGGAAAAACTGTTTTTT
NA	TRBV29-1	few	11	TRBJ2-5	CSVTPQETQYF	TGCAGCGTTACACCGCAAGAGACCCAGTACTTC
NA	TRBV10-3	many	14	TRBJ2-3	CALKGSFSTDTQYF	TGTGCCCTCAAGGGGAGCTTTAGCACAGATACGCAGTATTTT
NA	TRBV11-2	many	14	TRBJ2-7	CASSLDPHTYEQYF	TGTGCCAGCAGCTTAGATCCTCACACCTACGAGCAGTACTTC
TRBD2	TRBV5-4	NA	15	TRBJ2-1	CASSHRTSDPNPQFF	TGTGCCAGCAGCCATAGGACTAGCGATCCCAACCCACAGTTCTTC
TRBD1	TRBV12-3/TRBV12-4	few	14	TRBJ2-5	CASSTDRGLETQYF	TGTGCCAGCAGCACAGACAGGGGTTTGGAGACCCAGTACTTC
TRBD1	TRBV4-1	NA	16	TRBJ1-1	CASSHVEGQSPSKAFF	TGCGCCAGCAGCCACGTAGAGGGACAGTCTCCATCTAAGGCTTTCTTT
NA	TRBV30	many	12	TRBJ1-2	CAWSVLGTGYTF	TGTGCCTGGAGTGTACTAGGAACTGGCTACACCTTC
NA	TRBV24-1	many	18	TRBJ2-6	CATSDPRDFSSGANVLTF	TGTGCCACCAGTGACCCGCGGGATTTTAGCTCTGGGGCCAACGTCCTGACTTTC
NA	TRBV28	many	14	TRBJ2-3	CASSSGRVTDTQYF	TGTGCCAGCAGTTCAGGGAGAGTTACAGATACGCAGTATTTT
TRBD2	TRBV4-1	NA	18	TRBJ2-5	CASSGVGLAGGFLETQYF	TGCGCCAGCAGCGGAGTAGGTTTAGCGGGAGGTTTTCTAGAGACCCAGTACTTC
TRBD1	TRBV27	many	13	TRBJ1-1	CASSLSDREEAFF	TGTGCCAGCAGTTTATCGGACAGGGAAGAAGCTTTCTTT
NA	TRBV7-9	many	16	TRBJ1-4	CASSSAGPATDEKLFF	TGTGCCAGCAGCTCCGCCGGGCCCGCCACGGATGAAAAACTGTTTTTT
NA	TRBV28	few	14	TRBJ2-3	CASSLIGGTDTQYF	TGTGCCAGCAGTTTAATCGGGGGCACAGATACGCAGTATTTT
NA	TRBV23-1	few	18	TRBJ2-5	CASSQPRTGQDHQETQYF	TGCGCCAGCAGTCAACCGAGGACGGGCCAGGACCACCAAGAGACCCAGTACTTC
TRBD2	TRBV7-9	many	18	TRBJ2-2	CASSLSRGLAVDTGELFF	TGTGCCAGCAGCTTATCTCGAGGACTAGCGGTGGACACCGGGGAGCTGTTTTTT
NA	TRBV11-2	few	16	TRBJ1-2	CASSLIRGAHNYGYTF	TGTGCCAGCAGCCTCATACGGGGGGCCCACAACTATGGCTACACCTTC
NA	TRBV20-1	NA	13	TRBJ1-5	CSASPGVHQPQHF	TGCAGTGCTAGCCCAGGGGTGCATCAGCCCCAGCATTTT
NA	TRBV6-6	few	13	TRBJ2-5	CASRLDGQETQYF	TGTGCCAGCAGGCTGGACGGCCAAGAGACCCAGTACTTC